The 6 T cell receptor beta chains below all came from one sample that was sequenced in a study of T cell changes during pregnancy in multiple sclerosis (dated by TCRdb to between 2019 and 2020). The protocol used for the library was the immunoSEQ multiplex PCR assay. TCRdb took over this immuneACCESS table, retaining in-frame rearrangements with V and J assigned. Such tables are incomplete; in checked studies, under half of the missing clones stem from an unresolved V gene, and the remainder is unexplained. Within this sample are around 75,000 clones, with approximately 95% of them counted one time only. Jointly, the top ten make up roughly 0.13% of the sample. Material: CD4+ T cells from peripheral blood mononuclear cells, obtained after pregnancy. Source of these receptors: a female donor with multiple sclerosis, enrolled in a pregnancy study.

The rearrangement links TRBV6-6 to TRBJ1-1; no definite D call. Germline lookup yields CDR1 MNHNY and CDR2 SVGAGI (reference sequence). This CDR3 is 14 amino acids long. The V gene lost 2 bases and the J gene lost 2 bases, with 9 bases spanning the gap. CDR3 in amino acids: CASSYGHYNTEAFF. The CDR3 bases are TGTGCCAGCAGTTACGGGCATTACAACACTGAAGCTTTCTTT.

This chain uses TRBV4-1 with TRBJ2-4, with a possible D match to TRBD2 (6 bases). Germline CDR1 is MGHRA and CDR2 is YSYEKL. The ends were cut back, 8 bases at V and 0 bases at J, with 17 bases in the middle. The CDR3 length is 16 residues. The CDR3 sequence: CASQRVGAGAKNIQYF. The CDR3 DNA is TGCGCCAGCCAGAGGGTTGGAGCGGGAGCCAAAAACATTCAGTACTTC.

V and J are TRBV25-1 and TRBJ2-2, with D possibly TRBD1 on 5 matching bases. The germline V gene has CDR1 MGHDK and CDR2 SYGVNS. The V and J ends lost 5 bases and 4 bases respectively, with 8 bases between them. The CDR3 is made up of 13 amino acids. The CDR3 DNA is TGTGCCAGCAGTCGAGACAGCACCGGGGAGCTGTTTTTT. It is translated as CASSRDSTGELFF.

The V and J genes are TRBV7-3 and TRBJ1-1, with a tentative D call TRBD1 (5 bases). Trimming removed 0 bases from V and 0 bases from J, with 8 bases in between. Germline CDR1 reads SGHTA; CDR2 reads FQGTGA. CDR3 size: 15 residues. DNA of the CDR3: TGTGCCAGCAGCTTAACGTCGACAGTGAACACTGAAGCTTTCTTT. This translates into CASSLTSTVNTEAFF. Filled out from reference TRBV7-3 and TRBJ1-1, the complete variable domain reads GAGVSQTPSNKVTEKGKYVELRCDPISGHTALYWYRQSLGQGPEFLIYFQGTGAADDSGLPNDRFFAVRPEGSVSTLKIQRTERGDSAVYLCASSLTSTVNTEAFFGQGTRLTVV.

CDR3 protein: CAWRNSGNTEAFF. CDR3 sequence (DNA): TGTGCCTGGAGAAATTCAGGGAACACTGAAGCTTTCTTT. The chain recombines TRBV30 with TRBJ1-1; D is uncertain. Germline V gene lookup returns CDR1 GTSNPN and CDR2 SVGIG (reference sequence). Between the trimmed V and J ends, which lost 3 bases and 1 base, there was a span of 9 bases. The CDR3 has 13 residues.

CDR3 protein: CASSTRLAGGSYEQYF. The CDR3 nucleotides are TGCGCCAGCAGCACTAGACTAGCGGGAGGGTCCTACGAGCAGTACTTC. The V call is TRBV5-1, the J call TRBJ2-7; 14 nucleotides align to TRBD2. The CDR3 totals 16 residues. After removal of 4 bases from V and 1 base from J, the junction contained 4 bases not matched to a gene. Germline V gene data show CDR1 as SGHRS and CDR2 as YFSETQ.